These T cell receptor beta chains were read from a single sample in a study of shared clonotypes between healthy human individuals. The repertoire was sequenced with immunoSEQ multiplex PCR; TCRdb's copy has only in-frame clones and lacks some. In the table there are about 2.4 million clones, around nine tenths of which are singletons. The sample consisted of naive CD4+ T cells sorted from blood. All receptors derive from a man aged 18 to 30 in good health. CDR3s include the opening cysteine and the closing phenylalanine or tryptophan. D genes are given only for firm matches. The size entry is marked missing in some rows and otherwise reads once, few, many or a size class.

D gene	V gene	clone size	J gene	CDR3 DNA	CDR3 protein
.	TRBV7-6	.	TRBJ2-2	TGTGCCAGCAGCTTCGACAGATCCGGGGAGCTGTTTTTT	CASSFDRSGELFF
.	TRBV9	.	TRBJ1-1	TGTGCCAGCAGCACCGATCACCGCCTTAACACTGAAGCTTTCTTT	CASSTDHRLNTEAFF
.	TRBV6-4	.	TRBJ1-2	TGTGCCAGCACCAGGGCAGCCAACCCTGGAGGCTACACCTTC	CASTRAANPGGYTF
TRBD1	TRBV19	few	TRBJ1-6	TGTGCCAGTAGTCGGGGACAGGATGAGTCACCCCTCCACTTT	CASSRGQDESPLHF
.	TRBV11-3	few	TRBJ1-1	TGTGCCAGCAGCTTACAGGGGTCTGAAGCTTTCTTT	CASSLQGSEAFF
TRBD2	TRBV30	.	TRBJ2-1	TGTGCCTGGGGAAGGACTAGCTTCTACAATGAGCAGTTCTTC	CAWGRTSFYNEQFF
TRBD2	TRBV5-4	.	TRBJ2-1	TGTGCCAGCAGCTTGGACGGACTAGGGTACAATGAGCAGTTCTTC	CASSLDGLGYNEQFF
.	TRBV7-9	.	TRBJ2-1	TGTGCCAGCAGCTTAGCCTTGAATGAGCAGTTCTTC	CASSLALNEQFF
.	TRBV27	.	TRBJ2-1	TGTGCCAGCAGTTTAAAGGCCCCGCCGGGGTACAATGAGCAGTTCTTC	CASSLKAPPGYNEQFF
TRBD2	TRBV5-1	.	TRBJ2-1	TGCGCCAGCAGCTTGACTAGCGGGAATAATGAGCAGTTCTTC	CASSLTSGNNEQFF
.	TRBV7-9	.	TRBJ2-7	TGTGCCAGCAGCCCGGGGAACTACGAGCAGTACTTC	CASSPGNYEQYF
TRBD2	TRBV12-5	.	TRBJ2-1	TGTGCTAGTGGTTTGCCCGGGAGGAATGAGCAGTTCTTC	CASGLPGRNEQFF
TRBD1	TRBV7-9	.	TRBJ1-4	TGTGCCAGCAGTCCTACCGGGACAGCCACTGAAAAACTGTTTTTT	CASSPTGTATEKLFF
TRBD1	TRBV19	.	TRBJ2-3	TGTGCCAGTAGTTCGGGACAGGGGGCAACAGATACGCAGTATTTT	CASSSGQGATDTQYF
.	TRBV2	.	TRBJ2-6	TGTGCCAGCAGGTTCTCTGGGGCCAACGTCCTGACTTTC	CASRFSGANVLTF
TRBD1	TRBV9	once	TRBJ1-1	TGTGCCAGCACCGGGGACAGGAAGAACACTGAAGCTTTCTTT	CASTGDRKNTEAFF
TRBD1	TRBV19	.	TRBJ2-2	TGTGCCAGTAGGGTAGAGGGGGCCATTGCCGGGGAGCTGTTTTTT	CASRVEGAIAGELFF
.	TRBV6-5	once	TRBJ2-1	TGTGCCACCACAAGGGGGTCACGGGATGAGCAGTTCTTC	CATTRGSRDEQFF
.	TRBV4-3	.	TRBJ2-7	TGCGCCAGCAGCCAAGTGGTCGGCTACGAGCAGTACTTC	CASSQVVGYEQYF
.	TRBV28	.	TRBJ1-3	TGTGCCAGCACCTGGGGAGGGGCTGGAAACACCATATATTTT	CASTWGGAGNTIYF
.	TRBV5-8	once	TRBJ1-5	TGTGCCAGCAGCGCAGGACAGAGAGGCAATCAGCCCCAGCATTTT	CASSAGQRGNQPQHF
.	TRBV7-9	few	TRBJ1-3	TGTGCCAGCAGCCCCCGGACCGAAGCGGCCATATATTTT	CASSPRTEAAIYF
.	TRBV4-2	.	TRBJ2-7	TGTGCCAGCAGCCAAGATGCCAGCCCCTACGAGCAGTACTTC	CASSQDASPYEQYF
.	TRBV10-3	.	TRBJ1-5	TGTGCCATCAGTGAGTCGAGGTCAGGGCAGGGTCAGCCCCAGCATTTT	CAISESRSGQGQPQHF
TRBD1	TRBV29-1	once	TRBJ2-1	TGCAGCGTTGTAGTGGGACAGGGGTCCTACTATTGGGGAAATGAGCAGTTCTTC	CSVVVGQGSYYWGNEQFF
TRBD2	TRBV25-1	.	TRBJ2-4	TGTGCCAGCTACCTCCCCTGGCGCGGGCGGGGGGCCAAAAACATTCAGTACTTC	CASYLPWRGRGAKNIQYF
TRBD1	TRBV9	.	TRBJ2-5	TGTGCCAGCAGCGCCCCGGGACAGAAGAAGACCCAGTACTTC	CASSAPGQKKTQYF
.	TRBV15	.	TRBJ1-4	TGTGCCACCAGCGAGAGAGGGGGAAGAGTCGATGAAAAACTGTTTTTT	CATSERGGRVDEKLFF
.	TRBV7-5	.	TRBJ2-7	TGTGCCAGAAGCTTAGAGGCCCTATTCGCGGGGGACCCCTACGAGCAGTACTTC	CARSLEALFAGDPYEQYF
.	TRBV18	few	TRBJ1-1	TGTGCCAGCTCACTCGACAGGAACACTGAAGCTTTCTTT	CASSLDRNTEAFF
TRBD2	TRBV7-9	once	TRBJ2-3	TGTGCCAGACTAGCGGGGAACACAGATACGCAGTATTTT	CARLAGNTDTQYF
.	TRBV5-5	once	TRBJ1-2	TGTGCCAGCAGCTTAGTGGGTATTGACTATGGCTACACCTTC	CASSLVGIDYGYTF
TRBD2	TRBV6-6	.	TRBJ2-1	TGTGCCAGCAGTTACAGGGCGGGAGGTAATGAGCAGTTCTTC	CASSYRAGGNEQFF
TRBD1	TRBV6-5	.	TRBJ2-5	TGTGCCAGCAGTTTCTCCGGGACAGGGTCAGAGACCCAGTACTTC	CASSFSGTGSETQYF
.	TRBV28	.	TRBJ1-5	TGTGCCAGCAGTTGGGGGCCCCAGCATTTT	CASSWGPQHF
.	TRBV9	.	TRBJ1-1	TGTGCCAGCAGCGCCTACGGGACGGTTAACACTGAAGCTTTCTTT	CASSAYGTVNTEAFF
.	TRBV5-8	.	TRBJ2-4	TGTGCCAGCAGCTTCAGTGGGAGTAGCGGCATTCAGTACTTC	CASSFSGSSGIQYF
.	TRBV7-2	.	TRBJ2-2	TGTGCCAGCAGGTCGGGGTGGTCCACCGGGGAGCTGTTTTTT	CASRSGWSTGELFF
TRBD1	TRBV5-8	once	TRBJ2-5	TGTGCCAGCAGCTCGCAGGGGGTAGGAGAAGAGACCCAGTACTTC	CASSSQGVGEETQYF
.	TRBV5-4	.	TRBJ1-6	TGTGCCAGCAGCTTCGGACAGCAAAGTTCACCCCTCCACTTT	CASSFGQQSSPLHF
TRBD1	TRBV5-6	.	TRBJ1-2	TGTGCCAGCAGCTTGAGGGGACAGGGGGCGATGGGCTACACCTTC	CASSLRGQGAMGYTF
TRBD1	TRBV7-2	.	TRBJ2-7	TGTGCCAGCAGCTTTGACAGGGGGTATTACGAGCAGTACTTC	CASSFDRGYYEQYF
.	TRBV7-2	.	TRBJ2-3	TGTGCCAGCAGCCCCCGGGCTCGGGAGACAGATACGCAGTATTTT	CASSPRARETDTQYF
.	TRBV6-1	.	TRBJ1-5	TGTGCCAGCAGTGAAGCCTCCTCTGTGATGGCCCAGCATTTT	CASSEASSVMAQHF
.	TRBV18	.	TRBJ1-2	TGTGCCAGCTCACTTAACAGTCCATATGGCTACACCTTC	CASSLNSPYGYTF
.	TRBV6-5	once	TRBJ2-2	TGTGCCAGCAGCCGCGGACAGAACACCGGGGAGCTGTTTTTT	CASSRGQNTGELFF
TRBD1	TRBV27	.	TRBJ1-2	TGTGCCAGCAGTCTAGTGGGACAGACGCACTATGGCTACACCTTC	CASSLVGQTHYGYTF
TRBD1	TRBV5-8	.	TRBJ2-5	TGTGCCAGCAGCTCCGGACAGGCCCTCCAAGAGACCCAGTACTTC	CASSSGQALQETQYF
.	TRBV10-3	.	TRBJ2-5	TGTGCCATCTCCAGGGAGCAAGAGACCCAGTACTTC	CAISREQETQYF
.	TRBV28	.	TRBJ1-4	TGTGCCAGCAGTCGTGGGAGCGGGGGTGGAAAACTGTTTTTT	CASSRGSGGGKLFF
TRBD1	TRBV7-3	.	TRBJ2-2	TGTGCCAGCAGCCCGCAGGGGGCCGGGGAGCTGTTTTTT	CASSPQGAGELFF
.	TRBV25-1	.	TRBJ2-7	TGTGCCAGCAGTGAATATTCAGGGTTAGGCGAGCAGTACTTC	CASSEYSGLGEQYF
TRBD2	TRBV30	.	TRBJ2-1	TGTGCCTGGAGTCTAGCGGGGCAGAAGTTCTTC	CAWSLAGQKFF
.	TRBV5-8	.	TRBJ1-5	TGTGCCAGCAGCTCCGGTAGCAATCAGCCCCAGCATTTT	CASSSGSNQPQHF
TRBD1	TRBV6-1	.	TRBJ1-1	TGTGCCAGCACGGCCCTTGGACAGGGGAACACTGAAGCTTTCTTT	CASTALGQGNTEAFF